The 23 T cell receptor beta chains in this list originate from one sample, sequenced in a study of CD8 T cells in Susac syndrome. Random hexamers served to reverse transcribe about 0.45 to 1 ug RNA. MiXCR, applied by TCRdb to the immunoSEQ multiplex PCR reads, yields one record per CDR3 protein. The table lists 150,000 to 200,000 distinct CDR3 sequences, about 95% of them singletons, with 0.093% in the top ten. Source material: CD4+ T cells from PBMCs. The source of these receptors is a human donor with multiple sclerosis.

This clonotype was counted a single time. The rearrangement links TRBV20-1 to TRBJ1-1; no definite D call. This CDR3 comprises 12 residues. V lost 3 bases, J lost 11 bases, and 16 bases lay in between. Germline CDR1 DFQATT, CDR2 SNEGSKA (reference sequence). The CDR3 protein is CSASSLGIGAFF. DNA of the CDR3: TGCAGTGCTAGTAGTCTGGGCATCGGCGCTTTCTTT.

The V and J genes are TRBV4-2 and TRBJ1-5; 9 bases match TRBD1. In germline, CDR1 is LGHNA, CDR2 YNFKEQ. This CDR3 region has 17 residues. J lost 6 bases, V lost 2 bases, and 11 bases had no gene match. The CDR3 coding sequence is TGTGCCAGCAGCCAATTGCTGGGTGGGGACAGGGCTCAGCCCCAGCATTTT. It codes for CASSQLLGGDRAQPQHF.

A single count supports this clonotype. This chain uses TRBV12-3 or TRBV12-4 with TRBJ2-7; D unresolved. The CDR3 has 14 residues. V lost 2 bases and J 0 bases, leaving 8 bases between the germline ends. This CDR3 reads CASSLQASSYEQYF. The CDR3 DNA reads as TGTGCCAGCAGTTTACAGGCGAGCTCCTACGAGCAGTACTTC.

The chain carries TRBV13 and TRBJ2-3; D assignment may be TRBD1 or TRBD2 (5 bases each). The CDR3 spans 15 residues. Germline CDR1 PRHDT, CDR2 FYEKMQ (reference sequence). The ends were cut back, 3 bases at V and 5 bases at J, with 15 bases in the middle. The CDR3 DNA follows: TGTGCCAGCAGCTTTGACGTGGGGGTAGGAGATACGCAGTATTTT. This encodes CASSFDVGVGDTQYF. Drawing the rest from reference TRBV13 and TRBJ2-3, the complete variable domain is AAGVIQSPRHLIKEKRETATLKCYPIPRHDTVYWYQQGPGQDPQFLISFYEKMQSDKGSIPDRFSAQQFSDYHSELNMSSLELGDSALYFCASSFDVGVGDTQYFGPGTRLTVL.

The DNA for the CDR3 is TGTGCCAGTAGTATCCGGGGGACTAGCGGGGACTACGAGCAGTACTTC. Protein: CASSIRGTSGDYEQYF. The genes are TRBV19 and TRBJ2-7, with 13 bases lining up with TRBD2. The V segment lost 3 bases and the J segment 3 bases; nucleotides outside the gene matches: 5. The CDR3 runs to 16 residues. Germline lookup yields CDR1 LNHDA and CDR2 SQIVND (reference sequence).

Here the CDR3 reads CASSSTSESYTF. DNA for the CDR3: TGTGCCAGCAGCTCGACGTCTGAGAGCTACACCTTC. The chain couples TRBV7-9 to TRBJ1-2; D is undetermined. Trimming took off 4 bases at V and 9 bases at J, with 12 bases between the two ends. Germline-derived CDR1 and CDR2 are SEHNR and FQNEAQ (reference sequence). This CDR3 is built from 12 residues.

The genes are TRBV4-2 and TRBJ2-5; possible D gene TRBD2, 6 bases. The CDR3 spans 15 residues. The germline CDR1 and CDR2 sequences are LGHNA and YNFKEQ. V dropped 0 bases and J dropped 5 bases, with 13 bases sitting between them. The chain's CDR3 is CASSQELATWETQYF. Here the CDR3 DNA reads TGTGCCAGCAGCCAAGAGCTAGCGACGTGGGAGACCCAGTACTTC.

This chain joins TRBV30 and TRBJ1-2; D gene unclear. The CDR3 runs 12 residues. CDR1 and CDR2 from the germline V gene are GTSNPN and SVGIG (reference sequence). V shed 5 bases and J shed 8 bases, with 15 bases lying between them. Here the CDR3 reads CAWAPGAEGYTF. The CDR3 DNA is TGTGCCTGGGCCCCGGGCGCCGAAGGCTACACCTTC.

The CDR3 loop reads CASSHTQTEAFF. In DNA, the CDR3 is TGTGCCAGCAGCCATACCCAAACTGAAGCTTTCTTT. The chain links TRBV3-1 to TRBJ1-1; the D is unclear. The V and J ends lost 3 bases and 5 bases respectively, with 7 bases between them. This CDR3 contains 12 residues. Germline V gene lookup returns CDR1 LGHDT and CDR2 YNNKEL (reference sequence).

This chain connects TRBV30 to TRBJ1-2; D gene uncertain. This CDR3 comprises 12 residues. Germline V gives CDR1 GTSNPN, CDR2 SVGIG (reference sequence). The V and J ends lost 5 bases and 4 bases respectively, with 11 bases between them. CDR3 sequence (DNA): TGTGCCTGGGGCAGAAACTCCTATGGCTACACCTTC. As protein: CAWGRNSYGYTF. Variable domain in full (rest from reference TRBV30 and TRBJ1-2): SQTIHQWPATLVQPVGSPLSLECTVEGTSNPNLYWYRQAAGRGLQLLFYSVGIGQISSEVPQNLSASRPQDRQFILSSKKLLLSDSGFYLCAWGRNSYGYTFGSGTRLTVV.

This clonotype was counted a few times. The rearrangement joins TRBV7-9 to TRBJ2-5; a possible D gene is TRBD1 (6 bases). Per germline, CDR1 SEHNR and CDR2 FQNEAQ (reference sequence). V lost 1 base and J 5 bases, leaving 8 bases between the germline ends. The CDR3 has 13 residues. The CDR3 nucleotides read TGTGCCAGCAGCTTAGACAGGGCTGAGACCCAGTACTTC. Its protein is CASSLDRAETQYF.

This chain connects TRBV5-1 to TRBJ2-3; no firm D call. The CDR3 sequence is 13 residues long. Looked up from germline, CDR1 is SGHRS and CDR2 is YFSETQ. The V and J ends lost 2 bases and 3 bases respectively, with 7 bases between them. CDR3 amino acids: CASSFIPTDTQYF. Here the CDR3 DNA reads TGCGCCAGCAGCTTTATTCCGACAGATACGCAGTATTTT.

The chain recombines TRBV19 with TRBJ2-1; TRBD2 aligns across 11 bases. J lost 7 bases, V lost 3 bases, and 11 bases had no gene match. The CDR3 runs to 17 residues. Germline V CDR1 and CDR2: LNHDA, SQIVND (reference sequence). Here the CDR3 reads CASSMLLAGGRWNEQFF. CDR3 nucleotide sequence: TGTGCCAGTAGTATGCTCCTAGCGGGAGGCCGATGGAATGAGCAGTTCTTC.

V is TRBV30 and J is TRBJ2-3; D gene unclear. In germline, CDR1 is GTSNPN, CDR2 SVGIG (reference sequence). The V gene lost 2 bases and the J gene lost 5 bases, with 5 bases spanning the gap. CDR3 length: 11 residues. CDR3 loop: CAWSTGDTQYF. The CDR3 DNA reads TGTGCCTGGAGTACGGGAGATACGCAGTATTTT.

The chain is built from TRBV24-1 and TRBJ2-4; TRBD1 matches at 9 bases. J lost 4 bases, V lost 7 bases, and 7 bases had no gene match. From germline, CDR1 is KGHDR and CDR2 SFDVKD. This CDR3 comprises 15 residues. This chain's CDR3 is CATSNSGQGKNIQYF. CDR3 DNA sequence: TGTGCCACCAGCAATTCCGGACAGGGGAAAAACATTCAGTACTTC.

The chain recombines TRBV20-1 with TRBJ2-3; no firm D call. Germline V gene lookup returns CDR1 DFQATT and CDR2 SNEGSKA (reference sequence). Deletions cut 8 bases from V and 0 bases from J, with 12 bases between. The CDR3 consists of 13 residues. The CDR3 protein is CSYGVASTDTQYF. In nucleotides, the CDR3 is TGCAGTTATGGGGTGGCTAGCACAGATACGCAGTATTTT.

The chain joins TRBV4-1 to TRBJ2-7; 12 bases match TRBD1. The V gene's germline CDR1 is MGHRA and CDR2 YSYEKL. CDR3 size: 16 residues. V shed 0 bases, J shed 5 bases, and the junction held 5 bases outside the gene matches. The CDR3 DNA reads TGCGCCAGCAGCCAAGAGGATGGGACAGGGGGCCACGAGCAGTACTTC. It specifies CASSQEDGTGGHEQYF.

The CDR3 DNA sequence: TGTGCCAGCAGCCACACCGGGCCGTACAATGAGCAGTTCTTC. It specifies CASSHTGPYNEQFF. V and J are TRBV5-6 and TRBJ2-1; D remains ambiguous. The CDR3 totals 14 residues. Germline assignment: CDR1 SGHDT and CDR2 YYEEEE. The V end was cut by 4 bases, the J end by 4 bases, with 12 bases between.

The V gene is TRBV11-2, the J gene TRBJ1-1; D is possibly TRBD1 (5 bases). This CDR3 has 16 residues. CDR1 is SGHAT and CDR2 is FQNNGV in the germline V gene. Deletions cut 4 bases from V and 2 bases from J, with 17 bases between. CDR3 sequence reads: CASSSNRGPPNTEAFF. The CDR3 bases are TGTGCCAGCAGCTCCAATCGGGGCCCACCAAACACTGAAGCTTTCTTT.

The rearrangement joins TRBV24-1 to TRBJ2-3, with TRBD1 as a possible D gene (5 bases). The CDR3 is 15 amino acids. V dropped 7 bases and J dropped 3 bases, with 16 bases sitting between them. Germline loops: CDR1 KGHDR, CDR2 SFDVKD. The CDR3 nucleotides are TGTGCCACCAGCGCTCAAGGGGATTGGACAGATACGCAGTATTTT. It specifies CATSAQGDWTDTQYF.

This clonotype was recorded once. The chain recombines TRBV28 with TRBJ2-6; D may be TRBD2 (5 bases). This CDR3 spans 17 amino acids. The V end was cut by 5 bases, the J end by 1 base, with 15 bases between. Germline V gives CDR1 MDHEN, CDR2 SYDVKM. The CDR3 loop reads CASSAPGVQSGANVLTF. CDR3 nucleotide sequence: TGTGCCAGCAGTGCCCCCGGGGTCCAATCTGGGGCCAACGTCCTGACTTTC.

The chain carries TRBV3-1 and TRBJ2-4; unclear D gene. Trimming shortened V by 0 bases and J by 7 bases, and 10 bases separated the two germline ends. CDR1 is LGHDT and CDR2 is YNNKEL in the germline V gene (reference sequence). CDR3 length: 14 amino acids. In DNA, the CDR3 is TGTGCCAGCAGCCAAGAACGATGGATGAACATTCAGTACTTC. Protein product: CASSQERWMNIQYF.

The J gene is TRBJ2-7, the V gene TRBV27, with D possibly being TRBD1 (6 bases). CDR1 is MNHEY, CDR2 SMNVEV, per germline (reference sequence). Trimming took 5 bases from V and 6 from J, leaving 14 bases between them. The CDR3 spans 13 residues. CDR3 coding DNA: TGTGCCAGCAGTGCTCTCCGGGACACCGAGCAGTACTTC. The encoded protein is CASSALRDTEQYF.